The present entry profiles one TCR beta chain with its context. What it binds is not known. The CDR3 sequence is 14 residues long. V was clipped by 2 bases and J by 0 bases; unmatched bases: 1. From germline, CDR1 is MNHEY and CDR2 SVGAGI. This entry is derived from a study of graft-versus-host responses after intestinal transplantation. Across the whole study: Multivisceral, liver-intestinal, or isolated intestinal transplants were performed in recipients. Every transplant recipient was induced with anti-thymocyte globulin, then maintained on tacrolimus and steroids for 2 to 4 years.

The study, taken as a whole, reports: Early post-transplant declines in HvG were associated with peak levels of circulating GvH clones. Analysis identified GvH clones in recipient marrow, with some appearing first in ileum or blood.

This table comes from immunoSEQ multiplex PCR, and its TCRdb copy is limited to in-frame clones, with some not included. The profile shows 15,000 to 20,000 clones, about 93% of them singletons. The sequencing used PBMCs, collected 350 to 400 days after transplant. This sequence originates from a human patient who received an intestinal transplant, so some T cells may come from the graft donor. The chain has TRBV6-5 and TRBJ2-7; 7 nucleotides line up with TRBD2. CDR3 residues: CASSYLADSYEQYF. CDR3 DNA sequence: TGTGCCAGCAGTTACCTAGCGGACTCCTACGAGCAGTACTTC.